The T cell receptor beta chain described here comes from a study of blood T cell repertoires in COVID-19. Across the study: Samples representing acute and convalescent COVID-19 were sourced from the United States, Italy and Spain.

The V and J ends lost 4 bases and 0 bases respectively, with 11 bases between them. There are 15 residues in the CDR3. Germline loops: CDR1 SGHRS, CDR2 YFSETQ. This table comes from immunoSEQ multiplex PCR, and its TCRdb copy is limited to in-frame clones, with some not included. This table has hundreds of thousands of clones, about 89% appearing once. The sample was peripheral blood. The source is a woman in her fifties or sixties with COVID-19, enrolled during active disease. The chain recombines TRBV5-1 with TRBJ1-3; possibly TRBD1 for D (5 bases). The CDR3 reads CASSPGGYSGNTIYF. The CDR3 DNA reads TGCGCCAGCAGCCCGGGGGGGTACTCTGGAAACACCATATATTTT.